The 9 T cell receptor beta chains reported below all come from one sample, sequenced in a study of T cell repertoires in ileal Crohn's disease. Clones were read by immunoSEQ multiplex PCR, and TCRdb kept only the in-frame ones, dropping some. The table includes roughly 5,300 clones, 82% detected once. The sequenced sample was ileal tissue. The receptors were gathered from an adult with Crohn's disease.

The CDR3 DNA follows: TGTGCCAGCAGTCCCCGGACAGCCCATTACAATGAGCAGTTCTTC. Encoded protein: CASSPRTAHYNEQFF. The J gene is TRBJ2-1, the V gene TRBV28; D is perhaps TRBD1 (6 bases). V gave up 5 bases and J gave up 4 bases, with 15 bases separating them. This CDR3 spans 15 amino acids. Germline CDR1 is MDHEN and CDR2 is SYDVKM.

This chain joins TRBV7-6 and TRBJ2-3; TRBD2 matches 7 bases. Germline V gene data show CDR1 as SGHVS and CDR2 as FNYEAQ. This CDR3 is built from 15 residues. The V segment lost 5 bases and the J segment 4 bases; nucleotides outside the gene matches: 9. The CDR3 region has the DNA TGTGCCAGCAGCCCGAGGGAGGGGTTGGCAGATACGCAGTATTTT. This codes for CASSPREGLADTQYF. The full variable domain, with the rest looked up from reference TRBV7-6 and TRBJ2-3, is GAGVSQSPRYKVTKRGQDVALRCDPISGHVSLYWYRQALGQGPEFLTYFNYEAQQDKSGLPNDRFSAERPEGSISTLTIQRTEQRDSAMYRCASSPREGLADTQYFGPGTRLTVL.

V and J are TRBV4-3 and TRBJ2-7; 10 nucleotides match TRBD2. The CDR3 is made up of 16 amino acids. The V and J ends lost 1 base and 2 bases, in that order; junction bases with no gene match: 5. Germline CDR1 reads LGHNA; CDR2 reads YSLEER. CDR3 nucleotide sequence: TGCGCCAGCAGCCAAGTAGGTACTAGCGGGGCCTACGAGCAGTACTTC. Protein: CASSQVGTSGAYEQYF.

This clone has only a few counts. The chain uses TRBV27 and TRBJ1-2, with D tentatively TRBD1 (5 bases). From germline, CDR1 is MNHEY and CDR2 SMNVEV (reference sequence). The CDR3 is made up of 14 amino acids. CDR3 sequence reads: CVAGGERANYGYTF. In DNA, the CDR3 is TGTGTGGCCGGGGGGGAGAGAGCTAACTATGGCTACACCTTC.

This sequence joins TRBV9 and TRBJ1-2; 8 nucleotides match TRBD1. The CDR3 totals 15 residues. J lost 7 bases, V lost 3 bases, and 11 bases had no gene match. Germline-derived CDR1 and CDR2 are SGDLS and YYNGEE. DNA for the CDR3: TGTGCCAGCAGCGGACCCGACAGGGGACTACGTGGCTACACCTTC. Translating gives CASSGPDRGLRGYTF.

This clone was picked up a small number of times. The chain links TRBV14 to TRBJ1-1; no definite D call. This CDR3 has 13 residues. CDR1 is SGHDN and CDR2 is FVKESK in the germline V gene. Trimming left V 5 bases short and J 0 bases short, with 7 bases between. Here the CDR3 reads CASSKTMNTEAFF. The CDR3 DNA reads TGTGCCAGCAGCAAAACGATGAACACTGAAGCTTTCTTT.

This clone came up a few times. The J gene is TRBJ1-2, the V gene TRBV18; unclear D gene. The CDR3 has 12 amino acids. CDR1 and CDR2 (germline): KGHSH, LQKENI. Between the trimmed V and J ends, which lost 2 bases and 7 bases, there was a span of 8 bases. The CDR3 bases are TGTGCCAGCTCACCATACAACGCTGGCTACACCTTC. Protein: CASSPYNAGYTF.

The rearrangement uses TRBV6-4 and TRBJ2-1, with 14 positions matching TRBD2. This CDR3 comprises 14 residues. The V and J ends lost 6 bases and 8 bases, in that order; junction bases with no gene match: 3. Germline V gene data show CDR1 as MRHNA and CDR2 as SNTAGT. In DNA, the CDR3 is TGTGCCAGCAGGGGGACTAGCGGGGGCTATGAGCAGTTCTTC. Amino acids: CASRGTSGGYEQFF.

The J gene is TRBJ1-2, the V gene TRBV5-1; tentatively, D is TRBD1 (6 bases). Germline V gives CDR1 SGHRS, CDR2 YFSETQ. The V and J ends lost 0 bases and 0 bases respectively, with 12 bases between them. This CDR3 contains 16 residues. DNA of the CDR3: TGCGCCAGCAGCTTGGACGCCCCAGGGGCTAACTATGGCTACACCTTC. Translating gives CASSLDAPGANYGYTF. The full variable domain, with the rest looked up from reference TRBV5-1 and TRBJ1-2, is KAGVTQTPRYLIKTRGQQVTLSCSPISGHRSVSWYQQTPGQGLQFLFEYFSETQRNKGNFPGRFSGRQFSNSRSEMNVSTLELGDSALYLCASSLDAPGANYGYTFGSGTRLTVV.